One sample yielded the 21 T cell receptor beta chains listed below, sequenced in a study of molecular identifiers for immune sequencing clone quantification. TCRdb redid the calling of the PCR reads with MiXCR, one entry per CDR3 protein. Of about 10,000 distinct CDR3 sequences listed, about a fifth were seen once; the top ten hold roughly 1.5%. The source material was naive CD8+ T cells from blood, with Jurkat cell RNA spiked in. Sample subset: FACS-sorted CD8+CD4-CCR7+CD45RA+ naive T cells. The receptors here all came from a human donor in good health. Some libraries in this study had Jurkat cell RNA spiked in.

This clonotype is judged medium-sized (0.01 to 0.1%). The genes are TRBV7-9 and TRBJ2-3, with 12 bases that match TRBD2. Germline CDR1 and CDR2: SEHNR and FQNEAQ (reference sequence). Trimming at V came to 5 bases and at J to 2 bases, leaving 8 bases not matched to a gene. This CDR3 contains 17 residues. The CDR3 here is CASSIIPSGGVTDTQYF. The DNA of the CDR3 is TGTGCCAGCAGCATCATCCCTAGCGGGGGGGTCACAGATACGCAGTATTTT.

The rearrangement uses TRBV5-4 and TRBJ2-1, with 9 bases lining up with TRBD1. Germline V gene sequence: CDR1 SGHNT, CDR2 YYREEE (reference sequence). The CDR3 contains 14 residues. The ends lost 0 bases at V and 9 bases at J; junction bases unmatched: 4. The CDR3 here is CASSLEDRGGEQFF. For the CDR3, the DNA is TGTGCCAGCAGCTTGGAGGACAGGGGAGGTGAGCAGTTCTTC.

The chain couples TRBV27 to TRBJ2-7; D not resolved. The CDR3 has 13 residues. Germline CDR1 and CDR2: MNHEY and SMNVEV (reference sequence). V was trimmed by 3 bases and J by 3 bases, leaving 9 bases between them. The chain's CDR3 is CASSFRASYEQYF. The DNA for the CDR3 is TGTGCCAGCAGTTTTCGGGCCAGCTACGAGCAGTACTTC.

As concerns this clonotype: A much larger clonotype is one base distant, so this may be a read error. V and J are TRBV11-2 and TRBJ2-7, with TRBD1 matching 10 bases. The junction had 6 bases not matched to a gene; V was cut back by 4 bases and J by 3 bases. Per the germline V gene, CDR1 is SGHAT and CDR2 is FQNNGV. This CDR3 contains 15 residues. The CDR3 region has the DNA TGTGCCAGCAGCTCCGTCCGGGACAGGGGCTACGAGCAGTACTTC. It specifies CASSSVRDRGYEQYF.

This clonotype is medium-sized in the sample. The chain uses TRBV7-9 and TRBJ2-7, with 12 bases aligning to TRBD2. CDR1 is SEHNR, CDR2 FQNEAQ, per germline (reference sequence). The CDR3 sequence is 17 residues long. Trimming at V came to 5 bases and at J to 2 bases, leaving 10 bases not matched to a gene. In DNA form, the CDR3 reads TGTGCCAGCAGCGACCCGCTAGCGGGAGGGCCCACCTACGAGCAGTACTTC. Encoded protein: CASSDPLAGGPTYEQYF. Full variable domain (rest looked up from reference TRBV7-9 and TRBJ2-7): DTGVSQNPRHKITKRGQNVTFRCDPISEHNRLYWYRQTLGQGPEFLTYFQNEAQLEKSRLLSDRFSAERPKGSFSTLEIQRTEQGDSAMYLCASSDPLAGGPTYEQYFGPGTRLTVT.

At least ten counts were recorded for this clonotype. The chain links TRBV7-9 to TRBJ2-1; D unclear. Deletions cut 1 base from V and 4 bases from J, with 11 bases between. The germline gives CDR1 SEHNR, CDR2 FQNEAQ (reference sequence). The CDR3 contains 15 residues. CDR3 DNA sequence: TGTGCCAGCAGCTTAGTAGGGTCCCTGTACAATGAGCAGTTCTTC. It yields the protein CASSLVGSLYNEQFF. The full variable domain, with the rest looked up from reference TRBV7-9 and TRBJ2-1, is DTGVSQNPRHKITKRGQNVTFRCDPISEHNRLYWYRQTLGQGPEFLTYFQNEAQLEKSRLLSDRFSAERPKGSFSTLEIQRTEQGDSAMYLCASSLVGSLYNEQFFGPGTRLTVL.

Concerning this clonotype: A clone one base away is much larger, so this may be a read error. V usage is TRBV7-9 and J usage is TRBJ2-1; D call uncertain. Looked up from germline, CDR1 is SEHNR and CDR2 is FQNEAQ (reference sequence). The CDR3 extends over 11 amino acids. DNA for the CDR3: TGTGCCAACAGCGAAGTAGATGAGCAGTTCTTC. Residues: CANSEVDEQFF.

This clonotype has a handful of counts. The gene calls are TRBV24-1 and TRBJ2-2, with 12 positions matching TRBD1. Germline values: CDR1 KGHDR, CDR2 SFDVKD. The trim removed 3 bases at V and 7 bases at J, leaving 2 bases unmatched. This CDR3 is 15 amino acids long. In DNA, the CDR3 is TGTGCCACCAGTGATGGGACAGGGGGCAACGGGGAGCTGTTTTTT. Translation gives CATSDGTGGNGELFF.

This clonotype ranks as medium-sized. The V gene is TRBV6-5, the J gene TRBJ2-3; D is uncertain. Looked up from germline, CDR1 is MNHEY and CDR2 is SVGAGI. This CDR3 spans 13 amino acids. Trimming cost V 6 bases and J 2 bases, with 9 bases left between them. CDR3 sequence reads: CASRRLSTDTQYF. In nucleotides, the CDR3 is TGTGCCAGCAGACGCCTCTCCACAGATACGCAGTATTTT.

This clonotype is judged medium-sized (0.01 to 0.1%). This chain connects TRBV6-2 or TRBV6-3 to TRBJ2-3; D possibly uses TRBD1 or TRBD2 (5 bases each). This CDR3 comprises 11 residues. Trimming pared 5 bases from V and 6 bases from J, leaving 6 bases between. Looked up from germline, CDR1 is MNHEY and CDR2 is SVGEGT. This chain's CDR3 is CASSRGDTQYF. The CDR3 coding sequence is TGTGCCAGCAGTCGGGGCGATACGCAGTATTTT.

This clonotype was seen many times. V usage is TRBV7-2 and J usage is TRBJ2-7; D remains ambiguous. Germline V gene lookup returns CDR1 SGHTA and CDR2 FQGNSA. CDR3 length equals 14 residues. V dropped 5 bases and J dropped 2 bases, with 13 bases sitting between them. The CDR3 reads CASSTDGSPYEQYF. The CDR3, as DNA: TGTGCCAGCAGCACGGACGGTTCTCCCTACGAGCAGTACTTC. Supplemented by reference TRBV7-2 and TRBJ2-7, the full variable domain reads GAGVSQSPSNKVTEKGKDVELRCDPISGHTALYWYRQSLGQGLEFLIYFQGNSAPDKSGLPSDRFSAERTGGSVSTLTIQRTQQEDSAVYLCASSTDGSPYEQYFGPGTRLTVT.

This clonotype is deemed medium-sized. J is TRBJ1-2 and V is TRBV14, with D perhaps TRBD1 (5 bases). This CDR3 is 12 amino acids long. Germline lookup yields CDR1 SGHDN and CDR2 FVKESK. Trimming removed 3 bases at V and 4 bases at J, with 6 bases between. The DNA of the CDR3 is TGTGCCAGCAGCCAGACAGTCTATGGCTACACCTTC. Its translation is CASSQTVYGYTF.

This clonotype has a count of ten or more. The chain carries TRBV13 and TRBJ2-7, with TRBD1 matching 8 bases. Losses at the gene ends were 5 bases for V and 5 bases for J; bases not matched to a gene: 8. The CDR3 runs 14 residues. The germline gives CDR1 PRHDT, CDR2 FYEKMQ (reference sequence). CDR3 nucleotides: TGTGCCAGCAGCACCCGACAGGGGAAGAACGAGCAGTACTTC. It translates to CASSTRQGKNEQYF.

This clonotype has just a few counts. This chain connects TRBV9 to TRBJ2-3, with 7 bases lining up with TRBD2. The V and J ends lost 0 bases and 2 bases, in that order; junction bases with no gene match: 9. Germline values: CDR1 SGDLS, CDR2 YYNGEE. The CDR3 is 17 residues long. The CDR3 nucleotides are TGTGCCAGCAGCGTAGGTCGTCTAGCGGTAAACACAGATACGCAGTATTTT. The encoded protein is CASSVGRLAVNTDTQYF.

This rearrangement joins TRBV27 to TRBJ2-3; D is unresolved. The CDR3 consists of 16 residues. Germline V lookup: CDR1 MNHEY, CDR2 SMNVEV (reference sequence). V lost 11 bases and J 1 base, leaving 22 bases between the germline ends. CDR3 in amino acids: CARPLEPPLGTDTQYF. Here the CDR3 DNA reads TGTGCCCGCCCCCTCGAGCCTCCGCTGGGCACAGATACGCAGTATTTT.

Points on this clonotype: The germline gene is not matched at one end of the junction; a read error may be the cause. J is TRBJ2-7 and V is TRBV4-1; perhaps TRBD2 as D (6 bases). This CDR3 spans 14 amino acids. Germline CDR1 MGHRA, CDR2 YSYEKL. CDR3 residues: CASRQDKRAYEQYF. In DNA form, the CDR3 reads TGCGCCAGCCGCCAAGATAAGCGGGCCTACGAGCAGTACTTC.

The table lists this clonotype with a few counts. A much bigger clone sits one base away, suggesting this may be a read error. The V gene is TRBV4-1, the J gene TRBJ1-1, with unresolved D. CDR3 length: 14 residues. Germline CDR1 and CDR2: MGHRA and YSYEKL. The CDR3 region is CASSHDQQTNEALF. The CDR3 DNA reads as TGCGCCAGCAGCCACGATCAACAGACAAATGAAGCTCTCTTT.

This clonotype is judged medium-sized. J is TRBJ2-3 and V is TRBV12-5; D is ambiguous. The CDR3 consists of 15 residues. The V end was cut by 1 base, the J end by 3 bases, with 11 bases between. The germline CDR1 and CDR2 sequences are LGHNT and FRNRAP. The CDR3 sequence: CASGLAYKETDTQYF. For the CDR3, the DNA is TGTGCTAGTGGTTTGGCATATAAGGAGACAGATACGCAGTATTTT.

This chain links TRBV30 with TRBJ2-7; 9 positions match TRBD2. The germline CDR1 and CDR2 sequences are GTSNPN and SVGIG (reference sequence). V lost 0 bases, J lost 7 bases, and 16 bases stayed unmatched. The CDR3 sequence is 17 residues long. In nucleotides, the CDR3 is TGTGCCTGGAGTGTAACGCCTAGGACTAGCGACTCGCGGGAGCAGTACTTC. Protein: CAWSVTPRTSDSREQYF.

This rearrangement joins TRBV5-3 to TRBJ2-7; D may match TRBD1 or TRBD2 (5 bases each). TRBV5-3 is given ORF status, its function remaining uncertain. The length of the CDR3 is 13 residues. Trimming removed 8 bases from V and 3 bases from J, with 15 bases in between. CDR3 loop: CASWDQTYYEQYF. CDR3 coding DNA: TGTGCCAGCTGGGACCAGACGTACTACGAGCAGTACTTC.

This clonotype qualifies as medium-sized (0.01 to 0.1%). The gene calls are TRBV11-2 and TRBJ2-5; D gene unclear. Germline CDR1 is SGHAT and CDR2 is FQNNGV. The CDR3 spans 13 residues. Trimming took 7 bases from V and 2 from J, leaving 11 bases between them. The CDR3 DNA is TGTGCCAGCACCCCCCCATATCAAGAGACCCAGTACTTC. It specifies CASTPPYQETQYF.